Shown below are 23 T cell receptor beta chains from a single sample sequenced in a study of T cells in Graves' hyperthyroidism and ophthalmopathy. Amplification of TCR beta CDR3 regions used RNA as the template. First-round RT-PCR of the TCR CDR3 relied on the HTBI primer set. TCRdb re-analysed the multiplex PCR reads in MiXCR, keeping a single row per CDR3 protein. The profile shows around 380,000 distinct CDR3 sequences, roughly 12% of them singletons. The sequenced sample was blood. The source of these receptors is a man between 25 and 39 years old with Graves' hyperthyroidism that later progressed to Graves' ophthalmopathy.

The V gene is TRBV27, the J gene TRBJ1-6; 10 bases are shared with TRBD1. Germline V CDR1 and CDR2: MNHEY, SMNVEV (reference sequence). The CDR3 runs to 16 residues. V dropped 5 bases and J dropped 9; count of bases not matched to a gene: 10. Here the CDR3 reads CASSATGGLSSSPLHF. In nucleotides, the CDR3 is TGTGCCAGCAGTGCGACAGGGGGCTTATCCAGTTCACCCCTCCACTTT.

This chain connects TRBV7-9 to TRBJ1-2; 7 nucleotides match TRBD1. V gave up 0 bases and J gave up 7 bases; unmatched junction bases: 8. This CDR3 region has 15 residues. CDR1 is SEHNR and CDR2 is FQNEAQ in the germline V gene (reference sequence). This CDR3 is CASSLADRRDGGYTF. Here the CDR3 DNA reads TGTGCCAGCAGCTTAGCGGACAGGCGAGACGGTGGCTACACCTTC.

This clonotype was detected many times. V usage is TRBV12-3 or TRBV12-4 and J usage is TRBJ2-5, with 8 bases matching TRBD2. V lost 6 bases to trimming and J lost 5 bases; unmatched junction nucleotides: 11. This CDR3 contains 15 residues. The CDR3 DNA follows: TGTGCCAGCAGGGATGACTCATTAGCGGGGGAGACCCAGTACTTC. The encoded protein is CASRDDSLAGETQYF.

For this clonotype: A much larger clone differs by one base, so this may be a read error. This chain links TRBV3-1 with TRBJ2-1; possibly TRBD1 for D (6 bases). The CDR3 loop spans 15 amino acids. From germline, CDR1 is LGHDT and CDR2 YNNKEL (reference sequence). The DNA for the CDR3 is TGTGCCAGCAGCCAAGAAGGTGGCAGGGGTAATGAGCAGTCCTTC. Residues: CASSQEGGRGNEQSF.

This clonotype was detected many times. The chain is built from TRBV24-1 and TRBJ2-5, with TRBD2 matching 9 bases. V lost 7 bases, J lost 2 bases, and 19 bases stayed unmatched. The CDR3 covers 19 residues. Per the germline V gene, CDR1 is KGHDR and CDR2 is SFDVKD. The CDR3 spells CATSYPGGSGGKLQETQYF. The CDR3, as DNA: TGTGCCACCAGCTACCCAGGAGGAAGCGGGGGGAAACTACAAGAGACCCAGTACTTC.

This clonotype has ten or more counts. The V and J genes are TRBV12-3 or TRBV12-4 and TRBJ2-2; D possibly uses TRBD1 or TRBD2 (5 bases each). With 6 bases removed from V and 3 bases from J, the gap between germline ends came to 11 bases. This CDR3 comprises 14 residues. In nucleotides, the CDR3 is TGTGCCAGCAGCGACGAGGGACACACCGGGGAGCTGTTTTTT. This translates into CASSDEGHTGELFF.

This sequence joins TRBV20-1 and TRBJ1-2; the D gene is possibly TRBD1 (6 bases). The V gene lost 3 bases and the J gene lost 4 bases, with 9 bases spanning the gap. The CDR3 runs 12 residues. The germline CDR1 and CDR2 sequences are DFQATT and SNEGSKA (reference sequence). CDR3 sequence (DNA): TGCAGTGCTAGCGGGGGGCTCTATGGCTACACCTTC. This translates into CSASGGLYGYTF.

This clonotype was recorded a few times. The rearrangement links TRBV6-1 to TRBJ1-2; the match to TRBD1 covers 9 bases. J gave up 5 bases and V 2 bases, and 9 bases lay outside the gene matches. Germline V gene sequence: CDR1 MNHNS, CDR2 SASEGT. The length of the CDR3 is 16 residues. CDR3 in DNA: TGTGCCAGCAGTGAACCTAACAGGGGGCCGGCGTATGGCTACACCTTC. Its translation is CASSEPNRGPAYGYTF.

The rearrangement joins TRBV4-2 to TRBJ1-3, with TRBD1 identical over 7 bases. Per the germline V gene, CDR1 is LGHNA and CDR2 is YNFKEQ. V shed 1 base, J shed 4 bases, and the junction held 7 bases outside the gene matches. CDR3 length equals 16 residues. Written as DNA, the CDR3 is TGTGCCAGCAGCCAAGCCCCAAGGGGGCCAGGAAACACCATATATTTT. Translating gives CASSQAPRGPGNTIYF.

This clonotype was seen ten or more times. The chain has TRBV20-1 and TRBJ2-1, with D perhaps TRBD1 (5 bases). The ends were cut back, 3 bases at V and 4 bases at J, with 7 bases in the middle. The CDR3 contains 12 residues. Germline lookup yields CDR1 DFQATT and CDR2 SNEGSKA (reference sequence). The CDR3 DNA reads as TGCAGTGCTAGGGGGCTATACAATGAGCAGTTCTTC. This translates into CSARGLYNEQFF.

This clonotype came up a few times. The V gene is TRBV25-1, the J gene TRBJ1-1; D call uncertain. V was pared by 3 bases and J by 8 bases, with 10 bases between. CDR3 size: 12 residues. From germline, CDR1 is MGHDK and CDR2 SYGVNS. The CDR3 sequence is CASSDIGQEAFF. In DNA form, the CDR3 reads TGTGCCAGCAGTGATATTGGCCAGGAAGCTTTCTTT.

The table lists this clonotype with a few counts. The chain has TRBV11-2 and TRBJ2-7; 8 positions agree with TRBD1. The ends lost 1 base at V and 5 bases at J; junction bases unmatched: 19. The germline CDR1 and CDR2 sequences are SGHAT and FQNNGV. The CDR3 covers 19 residues. The chain's CDR3 is CASSLGPLKGTGLRDEQYF. In DNA form, the CDR3 reads TGTGCCAGCAGCTTAGGACCCCTCAAAGGGACAGGCCTACGGGACGAGCAGTACTTC.

This clonotype has a count of ten or more. DNA for the CDR3: TGTGCCAGCAGTGAAATGACAGGGGGCTTACCCGAGCAGTACTTC. Protein: CASSEMTGGLPEQYF. The chain is built from TRBV6-1 and TRBJ2-7; 10 bases fit TRBD1. The V and J ends lost 2 bases and 6 bases, in that order; junction bases with no gene match: 7. CDR1 and CDR2 (germline): MNHNS, SASEGT. The length of the CDR3 is 15 residues.

V usage is TRBV6-1 and J usage is TRBJ2-3, with 14 bases that match TRBD2. The CDR3 has 17 amino acids. Germline V gives CDR1 MNHNS, CDR2 SASEGT. V dropped 2 bases and J dropped 1; count of bases not matched to a gene: 2. CDR3 nucleotides: TGTGCCAGCAGTGAAATGGGACTAGCGGGAGGCACAGATACGCAGTATTTT. This translates into CASSEMGLAGGTDTQYF.

This clonotype was observed many times. This sequence joins TRBV27 and TRBJ2-7; no clear D gene. Looked up from germline, CDR1 is MNHEY and CDR2 is SMNVEV (reference sequence). CDR3 length: 15 amino acids. Trimming cost V 2 bases and J 2 bases, with 13 bases left between them. CDR3 in amino acids: CASSLAQAVPYEQYF. The CDR3 nucleotides read TGTGCCAGCAGTTTAGCCCAGGCAGTTCCCTACGAGCAGTACTTC.

The J gene is TRBJ2-7, the V gene TRBV6-6, with 7 bases matching TRBD1. The V gene end was trimmed by 0 bases and the J gene end by 3 bases; junction bases not matched to a gene: 5. The CDR3 totals 15 residues. Germline-derived CDR1 and CDR2 are MNHNY and SVGAGI (reference sequence). The CDR3 reads CASSYSVAGGYEQYF. The CDR3 coding sequence is TGTGCCAGCAGTTACTCGGTGGCAGGGGGCTACGAGCAGTACTTC.

The chain is built from TRBV12-5 and TRBJ2-1; 8 bases map to TRBD2. The CDR3 runs 15 residues. Germline-derived CDR1 and CDR2 are LGHNT and FRNRAP. The V segment lost 7 bases and the J segment 0 bases; nucleotides outside the gene matches: 5. The CDR3 region has the DNA TGTGCTAGTGTGCCGACTAGCGCCTCCTACAATGAGCAGTTCTTC. It yields the protein CASVPTSASYNEQFF.

This chain joins TRBV7-6 and TRBJ1-3, with TRBD1 matching over 7 bases. The CDR3 has 15 residues. The V gene end was trimmed by 4 bases and the J gene end by 2 bases; junction bases not matched to a gene: 5. Germline CDR1 SGHVS, CDR2 FNYEAQ. The CDR3 DNA follows: TGTGCCAGCAGCTGGCGGACAGGAGCTGGAAACACCATATATTTT. Encoded protein: CASSWRTGAGNTIYF.

The chain joins TRBV4-1 to TRBJ1-5; a possible D gene is TRBD1 (6 bases). Germline loops: CDR1 MGHRA, CDR2 YSYEKL. Trimming took off 3 bases at V and 3 bases at J, with 12 bases between the two ends. CDR3 length: 15 amino acids. The CDR3 loop is CASSQDRENNQPQHF. Here the CDR3 DNA reads TGCGCCAGCAGCCAGGACAGAGAAAACAATCAGCCCCAGCATTTT.

At least ten counts were recorded for this clonotype. The V and J genes are TRBV12-3 or TRBV12-4 and TRBJ2-7; 8 bases align to TRBD1. This CDR3 region has 13 residues. The V and J ends lost 7 bases and 5 bases, in that order; junction bases with no gene match: 7. CDR3 coding DNA: TGTGCCAGCACCCTGACAGGGGAACACGAGCAGTACTTC. Its translation: CASTLTGEHEQYF.

This clonotype has at least ten counts. The gene calls are TRBV5-1 and TRBJ2-1, with D perhaps TRBD2 (6 bases). Trimming stripped 1 base from V and 1 base from J, with 15 bases between. CDR1 SGHRS and CDR2 YFSETQ come from the germline V gene. There are 17 residues in the CDR3. The CDR3 sequence is CASSLRASEGSYNEQFF. CDR3 bases: TGCGCCAGCAGCTTGAGGGCTAGCGAAGGGTCCTACAATGAGCAGTTCTTC.

Ten or more counts support this clonotype. The rearrangement links TRBV28 to TRBJ1-1; 9 nucleotides align to TRBD1. With V trimmed by 11 bases and J by 1 base, 5 bases remained unmatched. The CDR3 is made up of 13 amino acids. CDR1 is MDHEN, CDR2 SYDVKM, per germline. This CDR3 reads CALRGQGNTEAFF. The CDR3 region has the DNA TGTGCCCTTCGGGGACAGGGGAACACTGAAGCTTTCTTT.

As for this clonotype: Possible read error: a much larger clone is one base away. The chain carries TRBV12-3 or TRBV12-4 and TRBJ1-1; possibly TRBD1 for D (6 bases). The CDR3 runs 14 residues. The CDR3 here is CAGSLAQGGTEAFF. The DNA for the CDR3 is TGTGCCGGCAGTTTAGCACAGGGTGGCACTGAAGCTTTCTTT.